Sequencing of this T cell receptor beta chain was carried out in a study of T-cell memory formation after mild COVID-19. Findings of the study overall: Pre-infection memory harbored some responding clones, suggesting cross-reactive memory joined. Contracting CD4+ clones sat mainly in CM and EM; CD8+ in EMRA.

After 5'RACE with constant-segment primers, TCR alpha and TCR beta cDNA libraries carrying sample barcodes and UMIs were obtained. TCRdb analysed the 5' RACE reads with MiXCR anew, one entry per CDR3 protein. The table shows 140,000 to 150,000 distinct CDR3 sequences, with roughly 24% occurring only once. Comments on this clonotype: Its specificity is unknown.

Trimming at V came to 5 bases and at J to 9 bases, leaving 8 bases not matched to a gene. CDR3 size: 13 residues. Germline V CDR1 and CDR2: SGHAT, FQNNGV. The sequence was collected from an adult woman who had mild COVID-19 (a few samples of this study predate the infection). Cell type and time point are not known. The sample comprised PBMCs or a T cell subset sorted from them (not recorded which). V and J are TRBV11-2 and TRBJ2-5, with 8 bases that match TRBD1. CDR3 nucleotides: TGTGCCAGCAGCCCGACAGGGGATGCGGCCCAGTACTTC. Its translation: CASSPTGDAAQYF. Supplemented by reference TRBV11-2 and TRBJ2-5, the full variable domain reads EAGVAQSPRYKIIEKRQSVAFWCNPISGHATLYWYQQILGQGPKLLIQFQNNGVVDDSQLPKDRFSAERLKGVDSTLKIQPAKLEDSAVYLCASSPTGDAAQYFGPGTRLLVL.